The T cell receptor (beta chain) under discussion was sequenced for a study of T cells after posttransplantation cyclophosphamide. Study observations and caveats: Blood and skin or GI T cell repertoires showed limited TRB overlap. Later blood repertoires were often dominated by clones from the donor CD8+ memory compartment.

Data came from immunoSEQ multiplex PCR; TCRdb stores just in-frame clones and leaves some out. Listed here are tens of thousands of clones without any singletons, the top ten holding about 2.9%. The CDR3 has 13 residues. V dropped 7 bases and J dropped 5 bases, with 14 bases sitting between them. Germline V gives CDR1 LNHDA, CDR2 SQIVND (reference sequence). Many counts were recorded for this clone. The antigen remains unidentified. The chain has TRBV19 and TRBJ2-5; D is possibly TRBD1 (5 bases). The sample was PBMCs. The TCR sequence derives from a woman aged 60-75 years in good health, CMV-negative, and a related stem cell transplant donor. CDR3 protein: CASTNRSRETQYF. CDR3 DNA: TGTGCCAGTACCAACAGGTCCCGGGAGACCCAGTACTTC.